Shown below are 21 T cell receptor beta chains from a single sample sequenced in a study of blood T cell repertoires in COVID-19 (dated by TCRdb to the early 2020s). Library generation was performed with the immunoSEQ multiplex PCR assay. Here the immuneACCESS table is served through TCRdb, limited to in-frame sequences with V and J called. Missing clones are a known gap in these copies; in checked studies unresolved V genes cover under half, and the rest lacks a known reason. The table for this sample lists 78,000 or so clones; over 75% of them were counted only once. Approximately 12% of the sample belongs to the ten largest clones. Sequences were obtained from peripheral blood. The source of these receptors is a man older than 75 with acute or convalescent COVID-19.

The rearrangement joins TRBV19 to TRBJ1-3; D call uncertain. V was trimmed by 4 bases and J by 1 base, leaving 17 bases between them. The CDR3 runs 17 residues. Germline assignment: CDR1 LNHDA and CDR2 SQIVND (reference sequence). The CDR3 sequence: CASSRREPGGSGNTIYF. DNA for the CDR3: TGTGCCAGTAGTAGACGGGAGCCCGGTGGGTCTGGAAACACCATATATTTT.

The chain couples TRBV21-1 to TRBJ1-1; the table gives TRBD1 as D, unverified against the DNA. TRBV21-1 is flagged as a pseudogene. This CDR3 region has 16 residues. DNA for the CDR3: TGTGCCAGCAGCAGTCCGGGACAGGGGGCGGGCACTGAAGCTTTCTTT. Amino acid sequence: CASSSPGQGAGTEAFF.

The genes are TRBV4-2 and TRBJ2-3, with 8 bases matching TRBD2. Germline V CDR1 and CDR2: LGHNA, YNFKEQ. The V segment lost 0 bases and the J segment 2 bases; nucleotides outside the gene matches: 7. The CDR3 consists of 17 residues. DNA for the CDR3: TGTGCCAGCAGCCAAGAAGTTGGCGGGGGGTCCACAGATACGCAGTATTTT. This sequence encodes CASSQEVGGGSTDTQYF.

The genes are TRBV19 and TRBJ1-5; 7 nucleotides line up with TRBD1. The CDR3 is 14 amino acids. After removal of 5 bases from V and 3 bases from J, the junction contained 4 bases not matched to a gene. Germline lookup yields CDR1 LNHDA and CDR2 SQIVND (reference sequence). The CDR3 DNA sequence: TGTGCCAGTAGTTCACAGGGGTCCAATCAGCCCCAGCATTTT. Translated: CASSSQGSNQPQHF.

The rearrangement uses TRBV18 and TRBJ1-1, with 9 bases matching TRBD1. Losses at the gene ends were 0 bases for V and 10 bases for J; bases not matched to a gene: 6. CDR3 size: 14 residues. In germline, CDR1 is KGHSH, CDR2 LQKENI. CDR3 region: CASSPPQGAQGAFF. The DNA for the CDR3 is TGTGCCAGCTCACCACCACAGGGGGCGCAGGGAGCTTTCTTT.

This chain links TRBV19 with TRBJ2-7; 8 bases align to TRBD1. The trim removed 4 bases at V and 0 bases at J, leaving 8 bases unmatched. The CDR3 runs to 16 residues. Germline values: CDR1 LNHDA, CDR2 SQIVND (reference sequence). CDR3 amino acids: CASSSPPDRDSYEQYF. CDR3 DNA sequence: TGTGCCAGTAGTAGCCCCCCGGACAGGGACTCCTACGAGCAGTACTTC.

The gene calls are TRBV5-4 and TRBJ2-5, with 12 bases identical to TRBD1. Germline V gene data show CDR1 as SGHNT and CDR2 as YYREEE (reference sequence). The CDR3 runs to 15 residues. V was pared by 0 bases and J by 4 bases, with 1 base of the junction left unmatched. CDR3 in DNA: TGTGCCAGCAGCTTGGGGGGACAGGGGGCAGAGACCCAGTACTTC. This gives the protein CASSLGGQGAETQYF.

The J gene is TRBJ1-2, the V gene TRBV10-3, with 8 bases matching TRBD1. The CDR3 has 14 residues. CDR1 and CDR2 (germline): ENHRY, SYGVKD. V dropped 4 bases and J dropped 7; count of bases not matched to a gene: 8. This CDR3 is CAISVDRGTSGYTF. DNA for the CDR3: TGTGCCATCAGTGTAGACAGGGGTACTTCTGGCTACACCTTC.

The V gene is TRBV2, the J gene TRBJ1-5; possible D gene TRBD1, 6 bases. Trimming stripped 5 bases from V and 2 bases from J, with 13 bases between. The CDR3 contains 15 residues. Germline lookup yields CDR1 SNHLY and CDR2 FYNNEI. CDR3 loop: CASSPPGDRNQPQHF. CDR3 DNA: TGTGCCAGCAGTCCTCCAGGGGATCGCAATCAGCCCCAGCATTTT.

This sequence joins TRBV2 and TRBJ2-3; D remains unclear. CDR3 length equals 12 residues. V lost 2 bases, J lost 5 bases, and 5 bases lay in between. CDR1 is SNHLY, CDR2 FYNNEI, per germline. The CDR3 spells CASSETRDTQYF. CDR3 DNA sequence: TGTGCCAGCAGTGAAACTCGAGATACGCAGTATTTT.

The V call is TRBV5-1, the J call TRBJ1-1; D gene ambiguous. The CDR3 length is 15 residues. The germline V gene has CDR1 SGHRS and CDR2 YFSETQ. V shed 3 bases and J shed 0 bases, with 12 bases lying between them. The CDR3 sequence: CASSSGGRMNTEAFF. CDR3 bases: TGCGCCAGCAGCTCGGGTGGCAGAATGAACACTGAAGCTTTCTTT.

The chain has TRBV19 and TRBJ1-4; D is ambiguous. The CDR3 covers 15 residues. From germline, CDR1 is LNHDA and CDR2 SQIVND (reference sequence). V was cut by 5 bases and J by 0 bases, with 10 bases left in between. In nucleotides, the CDR3 is TGTGCCAGTAGTTCCGAGGGTGCAACTAATGAAAAACTGTTTTTT. Amino acids: CASSSEGATNEKLFF.

This clone was counted only a few times. The chain combines TRBV3-1 (or the pseudogene TRBV3-2) with TRBJ2-3, with 9 bases aligning to TRBD2. The ends lost 3 bases at V and 4 bases at J; junction bases unmatched: 11. The length of the CDR3 is 17 residues. Germline lookup yields CDR1 LGHDT and CDR2 YNNKEL (reference sequence). CDR3 DNA sequence: TGTGCCAGCAGCCAGGAAATCAGCGGGGGGACGGCAGATACGCAGTATTTT. This translates into CASSQEISGGTADTQYF.

The CDR3 loop is CASAPSPGINSPLHF. The CDR3 region has the DNA TGTGCCAGCGCACCCTCCCCAGGTATAAATTCACCCCTCCACTTT. The chain links TRBV27 to TRBJ1-6; D is uncertain. This CDR3 is built from 15 residues. CDR1 and CDR2 from the germline V gene are MNHEY and SMNVEV (reference sequence). V shed 8 bases and J shed 7 bases, with 18 bases lying between them.

V is TRBV18 and J is TRBJ1-2, with 8 bases aligning to TRBD1. The germline V gene has CDR1 KGHSH and CDR2 LQKENI. The V segment lost 4 bases and the J segment 1 base; nucleotides outside the gene matches: 2. This CDR3 comprises 14 residues. CDR3 in amino acids: CASSQGQDNYGYTF. The CDR3, as DNA: TGTGCCAGCTCACAGGGACAGGATAACTATGGCTACACCTTC. The entire variable domain, with the rest obtained from reference TRBV18 and TRBJ1-2, is as follows: NAGVMQNPRHLVRRRGQEARLRCSPMKGHSHVYWYRQLPEEGLKFMVYLQKENIIDESGMPKERFSAEFPKEGPSILRIQQVVRGDSAAYFCASSQGQDNYGYTFGSGTRLTVV.

The chain recombines TRBV19 with TRBJ1-1; no clear D gene. The germline V and J ends were trimmed by 5 bases and 1 base, with 14 bases remaining between them. The CDR3 is 15 residues long. Germline lookup yields CDR1 LNHDA and CDR2 SQIVND (reference sequence). CDR3 loop: CASSFHTPRNTEAFF. The CDR3, as DNA: TGTGCCAGTAGTTTCCACACACCAAGGAACACTGAAGCTTTCTTT. The full variable domain, completed using reference TRBV19 and TRBJ1-1, is DGGITQSPKYLFRKEGQNVTLSCEQNLNHDAMYWYRQDPGQGLRLIYYSQIVNDFQKGDIAEGYSVSREKKESFPLTVTSAQKNPTAFYLCASSFHTPRNTEAFFGQGTRLTVV.

V gene TRBV7-3 combines with J gene TRBJ1-1; maybe TRBD1 (6 bases). CDR3 size: 13 residues. Germline CDR1 reads SGHTA; CDR2 reads FQGTGA. V was clipped by 3 bases and J by 11 bases, with 16 bases between them. The CDR3 DNA is TGTGCCAGCAGCTTGGGGCCGAACAGGGACGCTTTCTTT. Its protein is CASSLGPNRDAFF.

The rearrangement joins TRBV2 to TRBJ1-2, with D maybe TRBD1 (6 bases). The CDR3 length is 15 residues. Trimming cost V 4 bases and J 5 bases, with 17 bases left between them. Germline V gives CDR1 SNHLY, CDR2 FYNNEI. The CDR3 DNA sequence: TGTGCCAGCAGTGGTACCAGGGGCAATGAATATGGCTACACCTTC. It encodes CASSGTRGNEYGYTF.

V is TRBV6-1 and J is TRBJ1-4, with TRBD1 identical over 8 bases. Germline CDR1 MNHNS, CDR2 SASEGT. V shed 2 bases and J 7 bases; nucleotides not matched to a gene: 6. The CDR3 extends over 15 amino acids. In DNA, the CDR3 is TGTGCCAGCAGTGAACTGGGCAGGGGGCGTGAAAAACTGTTTTTT. This codes for CASSELGRGREKLFF.

The chain has TRBV5-5 and TRBJ2-3; 7 nucleotides align to TRBD1. Germline-derived CDR1 and CDR2 are SGHKS and YYEKEE (reference sequence). The length of the CDR3 is 16 residues. V trimming: 4 bases; J trimming: 2 bases; junction bases outside the gene matches: 10. The CDR3 protein is CASSVVRDSYTDTQYF. DNA for the CDR3: TGTGCCAGCAGCGTTGTCCGGGACAGCTACACAGATACGCAGTATTTT.

The chain joins TRBV5-5 to TRBJ1-5, with D possibly TRBD1 on 6 matching bases. In germline, CDR1 is SGHKS, CDR2 YYEKEE (reference sequence). The CDR3 sequence is 17 residues long. Between the trimmed V and J ends, which lost 2 bases and 1 base, there was a span of 16 bases. This chain's CDR3 is CASSFFLVRGSNQPQHF. DNA of the CDR3: TGTGCCAGCAGCTTTTTTCTGGTCAGGGGCAGCAATCAGCCCCAGCATTTT.